Listed below are T cell receptor beta chains from one sample, sequenced in a study of blood T cell repertoires in COVID-19. The data were produced by immunoSEQ multiplex PCR, yet TCRdb's version contains in-frame clones alone and is incomplete. The table includes 65,000 to 100,000 clones, roughly nine tenths detected once. Sequenced material: peripheral blood. The receptors here all came from a man aged 50 or older with acute or convalescent COVID-19. Each CDR3 is given with its conserved first and last residue. The D gene is left open where the match is weak. Expanded clones get a size class; other rows say once, few or many, or leave the size out.

>-|-|TRBV10-2|TRBJ1-1
CASSWNTEAFF
TGCGCCAGCTCATGGAACACTGAAGCTTTCTTT
>-|TRBD1|TRBV7-8|TRBJ2-7
CASSFDRGPAYEQYF
TGTGCCAGCAGCTTCGACAGGGGCCCCGCCTACGAGCAGTACTTC
>-|-|TRBV5-1|TRBJ2-3
CASSSQGLDTQYF
TGCGCCAGCAGCTCGCAGGGATTGGATACGCAGTATTTT
>once|TRBD2|TRBV3-1/TRBV3-2|TRBJ2-5
CASSQKTGTSGPEETQYF
TGTGCCAGCAGCCAAAAAACCGGGACTAGCGGACCGGAAGAGACCCAGTACTTC
>-|-|TRBV27|TRBJ1-6
CASSYSGDRYHSPLHF
TGTGCCAGCAGTTACTCAGGGGACCGTTATCATTCACCCCTCCACTTT
>once|TRBD1|TRBV7-3|TRBJ1-6
CASSLTGTGDSPLHF
TGTGCCAGCAGCTTAACCGGGACAGGGGATTCACCCCTCCACTTT
>-|TRBD1|TRBV19|TRBJ1-2
CASSTDRVVYGYTF
TGTGCCAGTAGTACCGACAGGGTAGTGTATGGCTACACCTTC
>-|TRBD1|TRBV7-8|TRBJ1-5
CASSHDRANRPQHF
TGTGCCAGCAGCCACGACAGGGCAAATCGGCCCCAGCATTTT
>once|-|TRBV5-1|TRBJ1-1
CASSLSGANTEAFF
TGCGCCAGCAGCTTGTCAGGGGCGAACACTGAAGCTTTCTTT
>-|-|TRBV6-5|TRBJ1-1
CASSYSSLGANTEAFF
TGTGCCAGCAGTTACTCGAGCTTGGGAGCGAACACTGAAGCTTTCTTT
>-|-|TRBV12-5|TRBJ1-1
CASGLSLPNTEAFF
TGTGCTAGTGGTTTGAGCCTACCGAACACTGAAGCTTTCTTT
>-|TRBD2|TRBV5-1|TRBJ2-1
CASSLVAGGVYEQFF
TGCGCCAGCAGCTTGGTAGCGGGGGGGGTTTACGAGCAGTTCTTC
>-|-|TRBV5-1|TRBJ1-1
CASSYLGSGNTEAFF
TGCGCCAGCAGCTATCTAGGGAGCGGGAACACTGAAGCTTTCTTT
>few|TRBD2|TRBV19|TRBJ2-1
CASSIIAGGPNEQFF
TGTGCCAGTAGTATCATAGCGGGGGGGCCTAATGAGCAGTTCTTC
>-|-|TRBV2|TRBJ1-2
CASRAGDQGYTF
TGTGCCAGCAGAGCAGGGGATCAAGGCTACACCTTC
>-|TRBD1|TRBV27|TRBJ1-2
CASSSPGQGYGYTF
TGTGCCAGCAGTTCGCCGGGACAGGGCTATGGCTACACCTTC
>-|TRBD1|TRBV23-1|TRBJ1-2
CASCRRDRAYGYTF
TGCGCCAGCTGTCGCCGGGACAGGGCCTATGGCTACACCTTC
>-|-|TRBV4-2|TRBJ1-2
CASSQEPGLGGGGGYTF
TGTGCCAGCAGCCAAGAACCAGGTCTGGGCGGTGGAGGGGGCTACACCTTC
>-|-|TRBV6-1|TRBJ1-5
CASSENPTGPFGGNQPQHF
TGTGCCAGCAGTGAAAACCCGACAGGTCCCTTTGGGGGCAATCAGCCCCAGCATTTT
>-|TRBD1|TRBV11-1|TRBJ1-2
CASSLFTGGPYGYTF
TGTGCCAGCAGCTTATTTACAGGGGGACCCTATGGCTACACCTTC
>-|TRBD2|TRBV5-4|TRBJ2-3
CASSLRLAGGSDTQYF
TGTGCCAGCAGCTTAAGACTAGCGGGAGGGTCAGATACGCAGTATTTT
>-|-|TRBV9|TRBJ2-3
CASSGGGGTDTQYF
TGTGCCAGCAGCGGCGGCGGGGGCACAGATACGCAGTATTTT
>few|-|TRBV6-1|TRBJ1-3
CASSEARGPGNTIYF
TGTGCCAGCAGTGAAGCCAGGGGCCCTGGAAACACCATATATTTT
>-|TRBD2|TRBV5-4|TRBJ2-1
CATSGRGNEQFF
TGTGCCACCTCCGGGAGGGGAAATGAGCAGTTCTTC
>-|TRBD1|TRBV5-8|TRBJ2-5
CASSHRDRGETQYF
TGTGCCAGCAGCCACCGGGACAGGGGAGAGACCCAGTACTTC
>-|-|TRBV19|TRBJ1-2
CASSIRGAGYTF
TGTGCCAGTAGTATCAGGGGAGCGGGCTACACCTTC